Below, 11 T cell receptor beta chains from the same sample are listed, as sequenced in a study of T cells in Graves' hyperthyroidism and ophthalmopathy. RNA transcripts yielded amplified TCR beta CDR3 regions. The HTBI primer set was used in a first-round RT-PCR of the TCR CDR3. TCRdb ran MiXCR on the multiplex PCR reads and lists one entry per CDR3 protein. The data contain fewer than 850,000 distinct CDR3 sequences, approximately 15% of them singletons. Material: blood. The receptors were gathered from a man aged 50-60 years with Graves' hyperthyroidism.

The rearrangement links TRBV27 to TRBJ2-3; D is perhaps TRBD1 (6 bases). This CDR3 is built from 16 residues. The V gene lost 3 bases and the J gene lost 0 bases, with 13 bases spanning the gap. Per germline, CDR1 MNHEY and CDR2 SMNVEV (reference sequence). CDR3 amino acids: CASSLYGTYSTDTQYF. The CDR3 DNA is TGTGCCAGCAGTTTGTACGGGACATATAGCACAGATACGCAGTATTTT.

The genes are TRBV28 and TRBJ2-1; D call uncertain. The CDR3 extends over 19 amino acids. Germline CDR1 reads MDHEN; CDR2 reads SYDVKM. Deletions cut 5 bases from V and 0 bases from J, with 23 bases between. The CDR3 loop reads CASSELPGTIGSSYNEQFF. Written as DNA, the CDR3 is TGTGCCAGCAGTGAACTACCCGGAACGATCGGAAGCTCCTACAATGAGCAGTTCTTC. Using reference TRBV28 and TRBJ2-1 for the parts outside the CDR3, the full variable domain is DVKVTQSSRYLVKRTGEKVFLECVQDMDHENMFWYRQDPGLGLRLIYFSYDVKMKEKGDIPEGYSVSREKKERFSLILESASTNQTSMYLCASSELPGTIGSSYNEQFFGPGTRLTVL.

The rearrangement links TRBV15 to TRBJ2-7, with D perhaps TRBD2 (5 bases). The CDR3 consists of 15 residues. The V and J ends lost 1 base and 1 base respectively, with 11 bases between them. CDR1 and CDR2 (germline): LNHNV, YYDKDF (reference sequence). The CDR3 spells CATSRVYGGSYEQYF. In nucleotides, the CDR3 is TGTGCCACCAGCAGAGTATACGGAGGATCCTACGAGCAGTACTTC.

This clonotype was counted many times. The chain recombines TRBV28 with TRBJ1-6; D ambiguous. The germline gives CDR1 MDHEN, CDR2 SYDVKM. The CDR3 covers 18 residues. Trimming stripped 4 bases from V and 0 bases from J, with 16 bases between. This CDR3 is CASSSLPALSSYNSPLHF. CDR3 nucleotides: TGTGCCAGCAGTTCCCTCCCGGCGCTGAGCTCCTATAATTCACCCCTCCACTTT.

Regarding this clonotype: A read error is possible here, since a much larger clone lies one base away. The genes are TRBV27 and TRBJ2-1; TRBD2 matches at 10 bases. Germline V gives CDR1 MNHEY, CDR2 SMNVEV (reference sequence). This CDR3 has 16 residues. CDR3 amino acids: CASRAETSGFYNEQVF. Written as DNA, the CDR3 is TGTGCCAGCAGAGCGGAGACTAGCGGGTTCTACAATGAGCAGGTCTTC.

This clonotype was observed many times. The chain recombines TRBV27 with TRBJ2-2; D gene uncertain. The ends were cut back, 6 bases at V and 5 bases at J, with 10 bases in the middle. Germline values: CDR1 MNHEY, CDR2 SMNVEV (reference sequence). CDR3 length: 13 amino acids. DNA of the CDR3: TGTGCCAGCAGGAAGGGAATGACCGGGGAGCTGTTTTTT. It translates to CASRKGMTGELFF.

Many counts were recorded for this clonotype. The chain joins TRBV20-1 to TRBJ2-3, with D hard to call. The germline V gene has CDR1 DFQATT and CDR2 SNEGSKA (reference sequence). Trimming pared 4 bases from V and 1 base from J, leaving 6 bases between. The CDR3 length is 12 residues. The CDR3 here is CSANTRTDTQYF. The CDR3 coding sequence is TGCAGTGCTAATACCCGCACAGATACGCAGTATTTT.

The CDR3 nucleotides are TGTGCCAGCAGCTCAAGGGGACAGGCGTCCTACGAGCAGTACTTC. Amino acid sequence: CASSSRGQASYEQYF. This chain links TRBV13 with TRBJ2-7, with 8 bases lining up with TRBD1. V lost 4 bases and J lost 1; bases outside the gene matches: 6. The CDR3 is 15 amino acids. From germline, CDR1 is PRHDT and CDR2 FYEKMQ (reference sequence).

At least ten counts were recorded for this clonotype. The V gene is TRBV2, the J gene TRBJ2-3; a weak D match, TRBD2 (5 bases). The CDR3 runs 13 residues. Per germline, CDR1 SNHLY and CDR2 FYNNEI. Trimming removed 7 bases from V and 2 bases from J, with 10 bases in between. The CDR3 loop is CASKAEHTDTQYF. In DNA, the CDR3 is TGTGCCAGCAAAGCGGAACACACAGATACGCAGTATTTT.

The chain recombines TRBV7-9 with TRBJ2-7; 9 bases map to TRBD1. The V and J ends lost 5 bases and 5 bases, in that order; junction bases with no gene match: 7. From germline, CDR1 is SEHNR and CDR2 FQNEAQ (reference sequence). The CDR3 runs to 14 residues. CDR3 sequence: CASSLGQGFNEQYF. In DNA, the CDR3 is TGTGCCAGCAGCCTAGGACAGGGGTTCAACGAGCAGTACTTC.

This clonotype appeared many times. The chain is built from TRBV5-5 and TRBJ2-2; TRBD1 matches at 7 bases. The CDR3 is 15 residues long. CDR1 is SGHKS, CDR2 YYEKEE, per germline (reference sequence). The V and J ends lost 2 bases and 2 bases, in that order; junction bases with no gene match: 3. CDR3 nucleotides: TGTGCCAGCAGCTTCAGGGACAGTAACACCGGGGAGCTGTTTTTT. Its translation is CASSFRDSNTGELFF.